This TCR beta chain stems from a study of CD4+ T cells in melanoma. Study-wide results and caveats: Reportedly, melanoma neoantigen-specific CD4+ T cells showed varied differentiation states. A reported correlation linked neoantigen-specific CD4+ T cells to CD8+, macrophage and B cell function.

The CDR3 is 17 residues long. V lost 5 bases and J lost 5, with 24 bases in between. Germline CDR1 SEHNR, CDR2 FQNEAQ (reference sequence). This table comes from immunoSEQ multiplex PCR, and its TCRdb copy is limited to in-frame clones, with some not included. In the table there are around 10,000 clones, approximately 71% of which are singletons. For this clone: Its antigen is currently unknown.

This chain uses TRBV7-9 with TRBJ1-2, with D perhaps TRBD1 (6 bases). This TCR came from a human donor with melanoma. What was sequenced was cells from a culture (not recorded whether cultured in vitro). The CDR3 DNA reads TGTGCCAGCAGCGCCATTAGTGGAGGCGGGACACCATATGGCTACACCTTC. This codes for CASSAISGGGTPYGYTF.